Each of the 9 T cell receptor beta chains below was sequenced from the same sample in a study of Graves' ophthalmopathy and Graves' hyperthyroidism. Amplifying from RNA transcripts, the study obtained TCR beta CDR3 regions. HTBI primers primed a first-round RT-PCR, and a second-round multiplex PCR followed. In TCRdb, the multiplex PCR reads were re-called with MiXCR into one record per CDR3 protein. Of approximately 210,000 distinct CDR3 sequences detected, under 30% appear once; the ten largest clones hold approximately 9.6%. Sequenced material: peripheral blood. These receptors were taken from a man over 45 with Graves' ophthalmopathy.

This clonotype has at least ten counts. The rearrangement joins TRBV28 to TRBJ2-7; weak D call: TRBD1 (6 bases). CDR3 length: 13 residues. Trimming stripped 3 bases from V and 5 bases from J, with 11 bases between. Looked up from germline, CDR1 is MDHEN and CDR2 is SYDVKM. DNA of the CDR3: TGTGCCAGCAGTTTGGGGGCAAAGGACGAGCAGTACTTC. This sequence encodes CASSLGAKDEQYF.

This clonotype was seen ten or more times. This sequence joins TRBV13 and TRBJ2-7; D tentatively reads TRBD1 or TRBD2 (5 bases each). V was cut by 0 bases and J by 6 bases, with 12 bases left in between. The CDR3 has 14 residues. Per germline, CDR1 PRHDT and CDR2 FYEKMQ (reference sequence). The CDR3 nucleotides are TGTGCCAGCAGCTTAGGCTCCAGGGACGGCGAGCAGTACTTC. This gives the protein CASSLGSRDGEQYF.

This clonotype was seen at least ten times. This chain joins TRBV29-1 and TRBJ2-5; D might be TRBD2 (6 bases). From germline, CDR1 is SQVTM and CDR2 ANQGSEA. This CDR3 is 14 amino acids long. Deletions cut 7 bases from V and 5 bases from J, with 20 bases between. CDR3: CSARDFNPRETQYF. The CDR3 coding sequence is TGCAGCGCCCGGGACTTTAACCCCAGGGAGACCCAGTACTTC.

The chain links TRBV6-1 to TRBJ1-1; TRBD1 matches at 12 bases. Germline V lookup: CDR1 MNHNS, CDR2 SASEGT. V lost 8 bases and J lost 3; bases outside the gene matches: 4. This CDR3 has 14 amino acids. The CDR3 here is CASGDRGLDTEAFF. CDR3 sequence (DNA): TGTGCCAGCGGGGACAGGGGGCTTGACACTGAAGCTTTCTTT.

The chain uses TRBV7-2 and TRBJ2-5; a weak D match, TRBD1 (7 bases). This CDR3 has 15 amino acids. V was pared by 3 bases and J by 4 bases, with 15 bases between. Looked up from germline, CDR1 is SGHTA and CDR2 is FQGNSA. DNA of the CDR3: TGTGCCAGCAGCTTGACAGGGCAGGGAGGAGAGACCCAGTACTTC. It specifies CASSLTGQGGETQYF. Full variable domain (remainder filled in from reference TRBV7-2 and TRBJ2-5): GAGVSQSPSNKVTEKGKDVELRCDPISGHTALYWYRQSLGQGLEFLIYFQGNSAPDKSGLPSDRFSAERTGGSVSTLTIQRTQQEDSAVYLCASSLTGQGGETQYFGPGTRLLVL.

V is TRBV28 and J is TRBJ2-7, with a tentative D call TRBD1 (5 bases). V was trimmed by 6 bases and J by 4 bases, leaving 16 bases between them. This CDR3 is built from 14 residues. Per germline, CDR1 MDHEN and CDR2 SYDVKM. CDR3 region: CASSYPGPPYEQYF. In nucleotides, the CDR3 is TGTGCCAGCAGCTATCCAGGGCCCCCTTACGAGCAGTACTTC.

This clonotype was seen repeatedly, ten times or more. V and J are TRBV20-1 and TRBJ1-2, with no clear D. The CDR3 is made up of 13 amino acids. In germline, CDR1 is DFQATT, CDR2 SNEGSKA (reference sequence). V was shortened by 4 bases and J by 3 bases, with 12 bases between the two germline ends. The CDR3 loop is CSATWSPDYGYTF. For the CDR3, the DNA is TGCAGTGCTACATGGAGCCCCGACTATGGCTACACCTTC.

This clonotype was counted ten times or more. This chain connects TRBV29-1 to TRBJ2-7, with a tentative D call TRBD2 (6 bases). Germline V gives CDR1 SQVTM, CDR2 ANQGSEA. There are 12 residues in the CDR3. V lost 1 base and J lost 7, with 11 bases in between. The CDR3 sequence: CSVEVGSGEQYF. Here the CDR3 DNA reads TGCAGCGTTGAAGTCGGGAGTGGGGAGCAGTACTTC.

The chain links TRBV28 to TRBJ1-2, with D perhaps matching TRBD1 (6 bases). Trimming removed 6 bases at V and 6 bases at J, with 17 bases between. Looked up from germline, CDR1 is MDHEN and CDR2 is SYDVKM. This CDR3 region has 14 residues. DNA for the CDR3: TGTGCCAGCAGCCTTCCGAAGGGGGGGGATGGCTACACCTTC. This sequence encodes CASSLPKGGDGYTF.